Presented here are 23 T cell receptor beta chains from one specimen sequenced in a study of cytomegalovirus exposure and HLA in healthy donors. The PCR ran on 60 Vbeta and 13 Jbeta primers. Data came from immunoSEQ multiplex PCR; TCRdb stores just in-frame clones and leaves some out. The repertoire consists of about 120,000 clones, with over 75% occurring once and the leading ten covering more than 2%. Sequenced: PBMCs. The receptors here all came from a man aged 25-40 years in good health and CMV-seronegative.

The chain joins TRBV5-1 to TRBJ2-2; D remains unclear. The CDR3 spans 12 residues. The germline CDR1 and CDR2 sequences are SGHRS and YFSETQ. Trimming left V 4 bases short and J 3 bases short, with 4 bases between. The CDR3 nucleotides read TGCGCCAGCAGCCTATACACCGGGGAGCTGTTTTTT. Translating gives CASSLYTGELFF.

On this clone itself: The sample holds other DNA sequences that translate to the same CDR3. This chain joins TRBV7-9 and TRBJ1-2, with D possibly TRBD1 on 6 matching bases. Germline V lookup: CDR1 SEHNR, CDR2 FQNEAQ (reference sequence). This CDR3 contains 13 residues. V lost 5 bases to trimming and J lost 2 bases, with 9 bases between them. The CDR3 DNA follows: TGTGCCAGCAGCGCAGGACAGAACTATGGCTACACCTTC. It translates to CASSAGQNYGYTF.

This clone was observed a single time. This chain joins TRBV19 and TRBJ1-5; D is unresolved. Germline V gene sequence: CDR1 LNHDA, CDR2 SQIVND (reference sequence). The V end was cut by 9 bases, the J end by 7 bases, with 22 bases between. This CDR3 region has 15 residues. CDR3 residues: CARESSGPFKQPQHF. The DNA for the CDR3 is TGTGCCAGAGAGTCGAGCGGGCCGTTCAAACAGCCCCAGCATTTT. Drawing the rest from reference TRBV19 and TRBJ1-5, the complete variable domain is DGGITQSPKYLFRKEGQNVTLSCEQNLNHDAMYWYRQDPGQGLRLIYYSQIVNDFQKGDIAEGYSVSREKKESFPLTVTSAQKNPTAFYLCARESSGPFKQPQHFGDGTRLSIL.

This clone was found a few times. V usage is TRBV28 and J usage is TRBJ1-5, with D possibly matching TRBD1 (5 bases). V shed 6 bases and J shed 4 bases, with 10 bases lying between them. The germline V gene encodes CDR1 MDHEN and CDR2 SYDVKM. CDR3 length equals 13 residues. CDR3 amino acids: CASRSTENQPQHF. For the CDR3, the DNA is TGTGCCAGCAGATCGACAGAGAATCAGCCCCAGCATTTT.

This chain joins TRBV7-2 and TRBJ1-4; 7 nucleotides align to TRBD1. The CDR3 covers 17 residues. The V segment lost 4 bases and the J segment 5 bases; nucleotides outside the gene matches: 13. From germline, CDR1 is SGHTA and CDR2 FQGNSA. CDR3 in amino acids: CASSSQTGAVINEKLFF. CDR3 in DNA: TGTGCCAGCAGCTCCCAAACAGGGGCCGTTATCAATGAAAAACTGTTTTTT.

This rearrangement joins TRBV28 to TRBJ2-7, with unresolved D. The CDR3 extends over 14 amino acids. Trimming left V 2 bases short and J 1 base short, with 9 bases between. CDR1 is MDHEN and CDR2 is SYDVKM in the germline V gene. The DNA of the CDR3 is TGTGCCAGCAGTTTAATTAAGAGATCCTACGAGCAGTACTTC. It is translated as CASSLIKRSYEQYF.

The gene calls are TRBV11-3 and TRBJ2-3, with 7 bases identical to TRBD2. V trimming: 4 bases; J trimming: 5 bases; junction bases outside the gene matches: 12. The CDR3 sequence is 16 residues long. Germline V gene lookup returns CDR1 SGHNT and CDR2 YENEEA. CDR3 amino acids: CASSSWESGVEDTQYF. The CDR3 nucleotides read TGTGCCAGCAGCTCTTGGGAGAGCGGGGTGGAAGATACGCAGTATTTT.

This clone was seen a few times. The chain uses TRBV5-6 and TRBJ1-2; 8 positions match TRBD1. This CDR3 region has 13 residues. The trim removed 4 bases at V and 6 bases at J, leaving 5 bases unmatched. CDR1 SGHDT and CDR2 YYEEEE come from the germline V gene. The CDR3 DNA sequence: TGTGCCAGCAGCCCTAGGACAGGGAATGGCTACACCTTC. Protein sequence: CASSPRTGNGYTF.

The chain links TRBV6-6 to TRBJ1-6; D ambiguous. The CDR3 loop spans 16 amino acids. V lost 7 bases, J lost 8 bases, and 21 bases lay in between. Germline V gene sequence: CDR1 MNHNY, CDR2 SVGAGI (reference sequence). As DNA, the CDR3 is TGTGCCAGCACCCAGACTTTGGGTTCCGGGGATTCACCCCTCCACTTT. This gives the protein CASTQTLGSGDSPLHF.

Only a few counts were recorded for this clone. The V and J genes are TRBV18 and TRBJ2-7, with 9 bases that match TRBD1. Germline V gives CDR1 KGHSH, CDR2 LQKENI. The CDR3 extends over 14 amino acids. V lost 6 bases, J lost 4 bases, and 7 bases stayed unmatched. The CDR3, as DNA: TGTGCCAGCTCCCTTCCGGGACAGGGTTACGAGCAGTACTTC. The encoded protein is CASSLPGQGYEQYF.

This clone was picked up one time. The V and J genes are TRBV5-1 and TRBJ1-6, with a tentative D call TRBD1 (5 bases). The CDR3 consists of 15 residues. CDR1 is SGHRS, CDR2 YFSETQ, per germline. V lost 3 bases to trimming and J lost 6 bases, with 13 bases between them. The CDR3: CASSSRPDSNSPLHF. DNA of the CDR3: TGCGCCAGCAGCTCTAGACCTGACAGTAATTCACCCCTCCACTTT.

The chain uses TRBV5-4 and TRBJ2-7, with D possibly matching TRBD1 (6 bases). The ends were cut back, 2 bases at V and 7 bases at J, with 19 bases in the middle. The CDR3 loop spans 15 amino acids. The V gene's germline CDR1 is SGHNT and CDR2 YYREEE (reference sequence). DNA for the CDR3: TGTGCCAGCAGCTTCCGGGACAAGAGGTTGGGAGAGCAGTACTTC. It yields the protein CASSFRDKRLGEQYF.

The chain recombines TRBV11-2 with TRBJ2-3; 7 nucleotides align to TRBD1. V was clipped by 4 bases and J by 4 bases; unmatched bases: 11. The germline CDR1 and CDR2 sequences are SGHAT and FQNNGV. The CDR3 is made up of 16 amino acids. CDR3 residues: CASSYSRGLASDTQYF. CDR3 nucleotides: TGTGCCAGCAGCTACTCAAGGGGGCTAGCCTCAGATACGCAGTATTTT.

The genes are TRBV29-1 and TRBJ2-3; TRBD1 might be the D (6 bases). V was trimmed by 4 bases and J by 11 bases, leaving 13 bases between them. Germline assignment: CDR1 SQVTM and CDR2 ANQGSEA. The CDR3 has 11 residues. CDR3 bases: TGCAGCGTTGGAGGGGGTAGTGAGCAGTATTTT. This encodes CSVGGGSEQYF.

This chain links TRBV7-9 with TRBJ1-5; maybe TRBD1 (6 bases). Germline V lookup: CDR1 SEHNR, CDR2 FQNEAQ (reference sequence). This CDR3 comprises 14 residues. Between the trimmed V and J ends, which lost 5 bases and 6 bases, there was a span of 14 bases. CDR3 in DNA: TGTGCCAGCAGCCAGGACGGGGGGCCTCAGCCCCAGCATTTT. Its protein product is CASSQDGGPQPQHF.

The chain recombines TRBV5-6 with TRBJ1-1; D perhaps matches TRBD1 (5 bases). The CDR3 is 15 amino acids. Germline CDR1 and CDR2: SGHDT and YYEEEE. V was shortened by 5 bases and J by 5 bases, with 19 bases between the two germline ends. For the CDR3, the DNA is TGTGCCAGCAGATCGGCCCCGGAGGAGGGGACTGAAGCTTTCTTT. This codes for CASRSAPEEGTEAFF.

The chain is built from TRBV5-1 and TRBJ2-3, with 10 positions matching TRBD2. Germline V gene lookup returns CDR1 SGHRS and CDR2 YFSETQ. The J segment lost 2 bases and the V segment lost 1 base, leaving 4 bases of the junction unmatched. There are 16 residues in the CDR3. As DNA, the CDR3 is TGCGCCAGCAGCTTGTATCTAGCGGGAGCCACAGATACGCAGTATTTT. Translating gives CASSLYLAGATDTQYF.

The CDR3 sequence: CASRRGRGPREKLFF. The DNA for the CDR3 is TGTGCCAGCAGGCGCGGGAGGGGCCCTCGGGAAAAACTGTTTTTT. V is TRBV2 and J is TRBJ1-4; a weak D match, TRBD1 (5 bases). V lost 6 bases, J lost 8 bases, and 19 bases lay in between. This CDR3 comprises 15 residues. Germline assignment: CDR1 SNHLY and CDR2 FYNNEI.

V is TRBV7-9 and J is TRBJ2-3; 7 nucleotides match TRBD2. With 5 bases clipped from V and 2 bases from J, the junction kept 4 bases outside the gene matches. The germline CDR1 and CDR2 sequences are SEHNR and FQNEAQ (reference sequence). The CDR3 contains 14 residues. This chain's CDR3 is CASSPAGVTDTQYF. The CDR3 bases are TGTGCCAGCAGCCCGGCGGGGGTCACAGATACGCAGTATTTT. The full variable domain, completed using reference TRBV7-9 and TRBJ2-3, is DTGVSQNPRHKITKRGQNVTFRCDPISEHNRLYWYRQTLGQGPEFLTYFQNEAQLEKSRLLSDRFSAERPKGSFSTLEIQRTEQGDSAMYLCASSPAGVTDTQYFGPGTRLTVL.

This chain uses TRBV6-1 with TRBJ2-3; 8 nucleotides agree with TRBD1. Germline-derived CDR1 and CDR2 are MNHNS and SASEGT. The CDR3 consists of 15 residues. V dropped 6 bases and J dropped 0; count of bases not matched to a gene: 5. This chain's CDR3 is CASSPTGASTDTQYF. The CDR3 DNA reads as TGTGCCAGCAGCCCGACAGGGGCCAGCACAGATACGCAGTATTTT.

The V gene is TRBV2, the J gene TRBJ2-3; possibly TRBD1 for D (7 bases). V lost 3 bases and J 5 bases, leaving 9 bases between the germline ends. The V gene's germline CDR1 is SNHLY and CDR2 FYNNEI. CDR3 length: 13 amino acids. The CDR3 sequence is CASSDRGVDTQYF. The DNA for the CDR3 is TGTGCCAGCAGTGACAGGGGGGTAGATACGCAGTATTTT.

Only a few counts were recorded for this clone. The genes are TRBV9 and TRBJ2-3; 8 bases are a match to TRBD2. V lost 0 bases, J lost 11 bases, and 11 bases stayed unmatched. CDR1 is SGDLS, CDR2 YYNGEE, per germline. This CDR3 spans 15 amino acids. The CDR3 DNA sequence: TGTGCCAGCAGCGTAGGTGTCGGCGGGGGGCTGGGGCAGTATTTT. Translated, it gives CASSVGVGGGLGQYF.

The chain carries TRBV6-6 and TRBJ1-2, with D maybe TRBD1 (6 bases). Trimming pared 1 base from V and 8 bases from J, leaving 20 bases between. This CDR3 has 16 residues. From germline, CDR1 is MNHNY and CDR2 SVGAGI (reference sequence). The CDR3 loop is CASSYLQGHPPEGYTF. DNA of the CDR3: TGTGCCAGCAGTTACTTACAGGGACACCCCCCGGAGGGCTACACCTTC.